This T cell receptor (beta chain) was captured in a study of T cell responses to AZD1222 COVID-19 vaccine. Study-wide results and limits: The repertoires were collected only after the peak T cell response.

Repertoires were generated with immunoSEQ multiplex PCR, while TCRdb's copy carries only in-frame clones and drops some. The sample lists about 160,000 clones, 92% occurring once. V lost 0 bases and J lost 5, with 13 bases in between. The CDR3 length is 15 residues. Germline V gene lookup returns CDR1 LGHNA and CDR2 YNFKEQ. Second-dose timings of about 4 or about 12 weeks were pooled. On this clone: Its antigen is not known.

The sequencing used peripheral blood, collected 28 days after the second AZD1222 dose. The J gene is TRBJ1-1, the V gene TRBV4-2; D is uncertain. This clonotype was sampled from an adult who received the AZD1222 COVID-19 vaccine. The CDR3 DNA reads as TGTGCCAGCAGCCAAGATCAGAACTCGGGGACTGAAGCTTTCTTT. Translated: CASSQDQNSGTEAFF.